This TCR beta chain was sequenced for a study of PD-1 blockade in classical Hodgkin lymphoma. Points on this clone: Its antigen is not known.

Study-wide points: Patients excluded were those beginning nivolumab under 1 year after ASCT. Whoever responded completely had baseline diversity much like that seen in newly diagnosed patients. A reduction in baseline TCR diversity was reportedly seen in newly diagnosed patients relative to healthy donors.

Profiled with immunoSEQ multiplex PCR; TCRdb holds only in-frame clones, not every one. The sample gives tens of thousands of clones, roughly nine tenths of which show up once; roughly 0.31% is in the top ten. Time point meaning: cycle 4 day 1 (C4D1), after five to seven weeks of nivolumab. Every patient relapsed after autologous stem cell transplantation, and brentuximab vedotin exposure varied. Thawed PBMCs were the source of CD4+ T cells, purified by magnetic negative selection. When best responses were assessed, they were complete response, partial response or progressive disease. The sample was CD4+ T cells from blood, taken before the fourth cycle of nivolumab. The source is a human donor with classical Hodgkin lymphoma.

The CDR3 nucleotides read TGTGCCAGTAGTATAGTGCGGGTTTCGAGCAATCAGCCCCAGCATTTT. Translating gives CASSIVRVSSNQPQHF. This chain connects TRBV19 to TRBJ1-5; D is ambiguous. Trimming left V 1 base short and J 1 base short, with 11 bases between. The germline V gene encodes CDR1 LNHDA and CDR2 SQIVND (reference sequence). This CDR3 is 16 amino acids long.